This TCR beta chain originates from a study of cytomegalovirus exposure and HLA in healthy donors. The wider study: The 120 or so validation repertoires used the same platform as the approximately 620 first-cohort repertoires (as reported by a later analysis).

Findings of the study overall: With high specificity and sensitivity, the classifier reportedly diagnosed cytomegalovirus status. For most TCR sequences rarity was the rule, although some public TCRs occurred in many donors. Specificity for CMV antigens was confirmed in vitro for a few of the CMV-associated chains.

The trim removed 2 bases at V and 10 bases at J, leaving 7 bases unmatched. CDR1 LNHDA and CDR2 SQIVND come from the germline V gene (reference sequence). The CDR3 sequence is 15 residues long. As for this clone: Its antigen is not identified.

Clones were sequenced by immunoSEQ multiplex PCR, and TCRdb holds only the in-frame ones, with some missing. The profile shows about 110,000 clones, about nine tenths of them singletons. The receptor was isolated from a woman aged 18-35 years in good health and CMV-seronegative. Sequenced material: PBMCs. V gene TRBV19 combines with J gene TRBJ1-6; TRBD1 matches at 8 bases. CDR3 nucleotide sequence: TGTGCCAGTAGTATACAGGGGGCGGCGGTATCACCCCTCCACTTT. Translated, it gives CASSIQGAAVSPLHF.